This T cell receptor (beta chain) came from a study of blood T cells in healthy people across ages. In germline, CDR1 is MGHRA, CDR2 YSYEKL. This CDR3 region has 16 residues. V was cut by 1 base and J by 5 bases, with 16 bases left in between. The table lists this clonotype with a count of one. The authors ran a second PCR of 7 to 11 cycles using a sample-barcoded 5' primer and a J-beta primer mix. MiXCR was run by TCRdb on the 5' RACE reads, yielding one entry per CDR3 protein. The table shows approximately 600,000 distinct CDR3 sequences, with under 65% occurring only once. This sequence joins TRBV4-1 and TRBJ2-3; perhaps TRBD2 as D (5 bases). The sample was blood. This TCR was sampled from a man in his fifties or sixties in good health. CDR3: CASSQVSAAGGDTQYF. CDR3 DNA: TGCGCCAGCAGCCAAGTTTCGGCGGCCGGAGGAGATACGCAGTATTTT.